What follows describes a single TCR beta chain. The sample belongs to a study of shared clonotypes between healthy human individuals. TCRdb's copy holds only in-frame clones and misses some; the assay was immunoSEQ multiplex PCR. Here the sample spans over a million clones, about 75% being singletons. Trimming pared 2 bases from V and 0 bases from J, leaving 13 bases between. CDR3 length: 15 residues. Germline CDR1 GTSNPN, CDR2 SVGIG (reference sequence). V and J are TRBV30 and TRBJ1-1; D is ambiguous. Sample: memory CD4+ T cells sorted from blood. Documented subset: CD45RA-negative fraction. This receptor was taken from a man between 18 and 29 years old in good health. The DNA of the CDR3 is TGTGCCTGGAGTTCCCGGGTAGTGATGAACACTGAAGCTTTCTTT. Amino acid sequence: CAWSSRVVMNTEAFF.